These T cell receptor beta chains were read from a single sample in a study of beta chain features in type 1 diabetes. The repertoire was sequenced with immunoSEQ multiplex PCR; TCRdb's copy has only in-frame clones and lacks some. The sample yields tens of thousands of clones, more than 45% seen once. The sample comprised central memory CD4+ T cells from blood. The receptor source for this set is a man aged 25 to 45 with type 1 diabetes. CDR3s include the opening cysteine and the closing phenylalanine or tryptophan. Each record gives: V gene, D gene, clone size, J gene, CDR3 DNA, CDR3 protein. D genes are given only for firm matches. Rows may omit the clone size; those that give it use once, few, many or a size class.

V: TRBV7-8; D: -; size: -; J: TRBJ1-3; DNA: TGTGCCAGCAGCCCAGCCGGCGGGAGAGGAAACACCATATATTTT; CDR3: CASSPAGGRGNTIYF
V: TRBV19; D: TRBD1; size: few; J: TRBJ1-1; DNA: TGTGCCAGTAGTATGCCCAGGGGGCATACTGAAGCTTTCTTT; CDR3: CASSMPRGHTEAFF
V: TRBV6-5; D: -; size: -; J: TRBJ1-6; DNA: TGTGCCAGCAGTTACGGGTGGGGAGGGTCACCCCTCCACTTT; CDR3: CASSYGWGGSPLHF
V: TRBV7-6; D: TRBD2; size: once; J: TRBJ2-1; DNA: TGTGCCAGCAGCCCAGCCCCCGGCGGGGGGAACAATGAGCAGTTCTTC; CDR3: CASSPAPGGGNNEQFF
V: TRBV5-1; D: -; size: -; J: TRBJ2-1; DNA: TGCGCCAGCAGCCTGCAGGTTTCCTACAATGAGCAGTTCTTC; CDR3: CASSLQVSYNEQFF
V: TRBV20-1; D: -; size: -; J: TRBJ1-1; DNA: TGCAGTGCTAGCTCGAACACTGAAGCTTTCTTT; CDR3: CSASSNTEAFF
V: TRBV29-1; D: -; size: -; J: TRBJ1-1; DNA: TGCAGCGTCCTGGGGGCCAACACTGAAGCTTTCTTT; CDR3: CSVLGANTEAFF
V: TRBV7-2; D: -; size: -; J: TRBJ1-2; DNA: TGTGCCAGCAGCTTACAACAGGGCTCCTATGGCTACACCTTC; CDR3: CASSLQQGSYGYTF
V: TRBV11-2; D: -; size: -; J: TRBJ1-2; DNA: TGTGCCAGCAGCTTAGAGGACGGACTTGGCTACACCTTC; CDR3: CASSLEDGLGYTF
V: TRBV29-1; D: -; size: few; J: TRBJ2-7; DNA: TGCAGCGTTGAAGGGGCCGCCGAATTACGCCAGTACTTC; CDR3: CSVEGAAELRQYF
V: TRBV5-1; D: TRBD1; size: -; J: TRBJ1-1; DNA: TGCGCCAGCACCCTAGGGGGCCCGAACACTGAAGCTTTCTTT; CDR3: CASTLGGPNTEAFF
V: TRBV10-3; D: TRBD1; size: -; J: TRBJ1-1; DNA: TGTGCCATCAGTGGGAGACAGGGGGGCAACACTGAAGCTTTCTTT; CDR3: CAISGRQGGNTEAFF
V: TRBV7-9; D: TRBD1; size: -; J: TRBJ1-1; DNA: TGTGCCAGCAGCTTGGGGGGACAGGCCAGAAACACTGAAGCTTTCTTT; CDR3: CASSLGGQARNTEAFF
V: TRBV19; D: -; size: -; J: TRBJ2-5; DNA: TGTGCCAGTAGTCATCGGGATTGGACCCAGTACTTC; CDR3: CASSHRDWTQYF
V: TRBV2; D: -; size: -; J: TRBJ2-5; DNA: TGTGCCAGCAGTGAAGACAGGACCCAGTACTTC; CDR3: CASSEDRTQYF
V: TRBV11-3; D: -; size: -; J: TRBJ1-1; DNA: TGTGCCAGCAGCCCCAGAGCGGGAAACACTGAAGCTTTCTTT; CDR3: CASSPRAGNTEAFF
V: TRBV2; D: -; size: -; J: TRBJ2-1; DNA: TGTGCCAGCAGGCTCAGTCAGGGGAATGAGCAGTTCTTC; CDR3: CASRLSQGNEQFF
V: TRBV11-1; D: TRBD2; size: -; J: TRBJ2-1; DNA: TGTGCCAGCAGCCCACTAGCGGGATTCTACAATGAGCAGTTCTTC; CDR3: CASSPLAGFYNEQFF
V: TRBV29-1; D: TRBD2; size: few; J: TRBJ2-7; DNA: TGCAGCGGGAGACTAGCGGGAACCTACGAGCAGTACTTC; CDR3: CSGRLAGTYEQYF
V: TRBV29-1; D: -; size: -; J: TRBJ1-1; DNA: TGCAGCGCCGCCATGAGGGGAGGGCAAGCTTTCTTT; CDR3: CSAAMRGGQAFF
V: TRBV30; D: TRBD1; size: few; J: TRBJ1-2; DNA: TGTGCCTGGACCTCCGGGACAGGGACCTATGGCTACACCTTC; CDR3: CAWTSGTGTYGYTF
V: TRBV19; D: -; size: -; J: TRBJ1-1; DNA: TGTGCCAGTAGCCCGACAATGCAAAGGACTGAAGCTTTCTTT; CDR3: CASSPTMQRTEAFF
V: TRBV4-1; D: TRBD2; size: -; J: TRBJ2-3; DNA: TGCGCCAGCAGCCGGGAAGGGACTAGCCCAGATACGCAGTATTTT; CDR3: CASSREGTSPDTQYF
V: TRBV4-2; D: TRBD2; size: -; J: TRBJ2-3; DNA: TGTGCCAGCAGCCAAGAGCTGACTAGCGGGGGGTACACGCAGTATTTT; CDR3: CASSQELTSGGYTQYF
V: TRBV19; D: -; size: -; J: TRBJ2-1; DNA: TGTGCCAGTGGTAGGGTGGAGGATAAGGGAAATGAGCAGTTCTTC; CDR3: CASGRVEDKGNEQFF
V: TRBV18; D: -; size: few; J: TRBJ1-1; DNA: TGTGCCAGCTCACCGAGAGGGGGGAACACTGAAGCTTTCTTT; CDR3: CASSPRGGNTEAFF
V: TRBV9; D: -; size: -; J: TRBJ1-2; DNA: TGTGCCAGCAGCGTAGAAGAGTTCAACTATGGCTACACCTTC; CDR3: CASSVEEFNYGYTF
V: TRBV7-2; D: TRBD2; size: -; J: TRBJ2-3; DNA: TGTGCCAGCAGCGTACTAGCGGGAGGCCACCTTAGCACAGATACGCAGTATTTT; CDR3: CASSVLAGGHLSTDTQYF
V: TRBV6-1; D: -; size: few; J: TRBJ2-3; DNA: TGTGCCAGCAGTGAATTAGGGGGTGGGGGCACAGATACGCAGTATTTT; CDR3: CASSELGGGGTDTQYF
V: TRBV28; D: TRBD1; size: -; J: TRBJ1-4; DNA: TGTGCCAGCATTCCTTCCTTGGGGGGACAGGGGGATGAAAAACTGTTTTTT; CDR3: CASIPSLGGQGDEKLFF
V: TRBV18; D: -; size: few; J: TRBJ2-6; DNA: TGTGCCAGCTCACCGAGTGGGGCCAACGTCCTGACTTTC; CDR3: CASSPSGANVLTF